This T cell receptor beta chain was recorded in a study of beta chain features in type 1 diabetes. The study reverse transcribed the entire isolated RNA, so it sequenced expressed TCRB transcripts. Some clones are missing from TCRdb's copy, which holds only in-frame ones; the method was immunoSEQ multiplex PCR. The table includes roughly 290,000 clones, about 15% detected once. V lost 3 bases to trimming and J lost 3 bases; unmatched junction nucleotides: 8. CDR1 and CDR2 from the germline V gene are SNHLY and FYNNEI. This CDR3 is 15 amino acids long. Note on this clone: Its cognate antigen is unknown.

Study-level findings and limits: People with Type 1 diabetes carried modestly yet significantly shorter TCRB CDR3s in all four CD4+ subsets.

The sequencing input was naive CD4+ T cells from blood. The chain employs TRBV2 and TRBJ2-7; TRBD1 agrees at 7 bases. The clonotype comes from a man aged 18 to 29 with type 1 diabetes. CDR3 amino acids: CASSEVTGTYYEQYF. The CDR3 nucleotides read TGTGCCAGCAGTGAGGTGACAGGGACCTACTACGAGCAGTACTTC.